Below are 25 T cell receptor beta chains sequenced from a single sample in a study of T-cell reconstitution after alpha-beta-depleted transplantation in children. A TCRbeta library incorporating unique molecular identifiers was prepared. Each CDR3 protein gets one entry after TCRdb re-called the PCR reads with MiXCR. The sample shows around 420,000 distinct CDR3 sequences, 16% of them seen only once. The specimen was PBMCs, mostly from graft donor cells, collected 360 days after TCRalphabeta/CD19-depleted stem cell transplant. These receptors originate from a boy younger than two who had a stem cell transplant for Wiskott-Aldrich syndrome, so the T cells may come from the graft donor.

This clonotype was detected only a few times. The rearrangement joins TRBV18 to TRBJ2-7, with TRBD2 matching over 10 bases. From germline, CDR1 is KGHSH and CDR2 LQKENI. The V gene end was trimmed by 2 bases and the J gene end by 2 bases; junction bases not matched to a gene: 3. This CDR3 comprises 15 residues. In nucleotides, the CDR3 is TGTGCCAGCTCACCAGCTAGCGGGGGACCCTACGAGCAGTACTTC. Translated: CASSPASGGPYEQYF. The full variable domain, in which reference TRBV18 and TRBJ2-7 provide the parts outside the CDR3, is NAGVMQNPRHLVRRRGQEARLRCSPMKGHSHVYWYRQLPEEGLKFMVYLQKENIIDESGMPKERFSAEFPKEGPSILRIQQVVRGDSAAYFCASSPASGGPYEQYFGPGTRLTVT.

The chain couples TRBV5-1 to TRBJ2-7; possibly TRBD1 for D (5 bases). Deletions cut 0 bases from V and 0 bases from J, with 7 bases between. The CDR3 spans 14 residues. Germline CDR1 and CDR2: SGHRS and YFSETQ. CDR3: CASSLGQPSYEQYF. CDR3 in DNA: TGCGCCAGCAGCTTGGGACAGCCCTCCTACGAGCAGTACTTC.

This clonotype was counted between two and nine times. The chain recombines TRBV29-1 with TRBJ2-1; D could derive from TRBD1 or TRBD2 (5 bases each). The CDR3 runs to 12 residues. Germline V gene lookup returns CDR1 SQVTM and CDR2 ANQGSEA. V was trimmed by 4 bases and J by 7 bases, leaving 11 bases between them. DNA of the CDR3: TGCAGCGTTGTGAGGGGCGGGAATGAGCAGTTCTTC. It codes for CSVVRGGNEQFF.

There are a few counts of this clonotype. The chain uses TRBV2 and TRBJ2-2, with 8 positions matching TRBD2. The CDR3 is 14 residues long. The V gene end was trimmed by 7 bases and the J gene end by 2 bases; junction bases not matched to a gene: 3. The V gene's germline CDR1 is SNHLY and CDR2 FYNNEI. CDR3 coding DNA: TGTGCCAGCACCCGGACTAGCAACACCGGGGAGCTGTTTTTT. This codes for CASTRTSNTGELFF.

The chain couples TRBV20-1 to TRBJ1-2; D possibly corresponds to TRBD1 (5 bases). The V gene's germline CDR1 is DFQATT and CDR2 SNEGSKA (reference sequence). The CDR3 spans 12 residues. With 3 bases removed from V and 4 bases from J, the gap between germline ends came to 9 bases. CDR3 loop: CSASLRGYGYTF. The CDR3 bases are TGCAGTGCTAGTCTGAGGGGCTATGGCTACACCTTC.

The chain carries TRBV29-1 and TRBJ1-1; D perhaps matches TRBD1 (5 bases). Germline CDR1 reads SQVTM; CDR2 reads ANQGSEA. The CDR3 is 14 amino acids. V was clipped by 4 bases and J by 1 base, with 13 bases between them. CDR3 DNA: TGCAGCGTTGTTGCTGTGGGGCGGAACACTGAAGCTTTCTTT. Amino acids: CSVVAVGRNTEAFF.

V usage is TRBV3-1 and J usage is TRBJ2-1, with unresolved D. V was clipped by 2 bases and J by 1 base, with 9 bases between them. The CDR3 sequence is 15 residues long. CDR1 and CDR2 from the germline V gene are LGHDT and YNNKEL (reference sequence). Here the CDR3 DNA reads TGTGCCAGCAGCCAATTGCGGCAGTCCTACAATGAGCAGTTCTTC. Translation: CASSQLRQSYNEQFF.

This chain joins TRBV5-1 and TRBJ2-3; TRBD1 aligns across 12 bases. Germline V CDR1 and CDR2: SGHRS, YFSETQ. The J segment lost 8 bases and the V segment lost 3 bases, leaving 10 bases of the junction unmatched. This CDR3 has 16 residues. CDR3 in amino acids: CASSSAGTGGDGTQYF. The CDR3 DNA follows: TGCGCCAGCAGCTCGGCCGGGACAGGGGGCGACGGTACGCAGTATTTT.

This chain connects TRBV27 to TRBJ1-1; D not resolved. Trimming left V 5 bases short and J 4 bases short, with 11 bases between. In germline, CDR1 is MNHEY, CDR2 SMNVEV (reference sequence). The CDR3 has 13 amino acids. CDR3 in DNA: TGTGCCAGCAGTACCGGGTTGTCCACTGAAGCTTTCTTT. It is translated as CASSTGLSTEAFF.

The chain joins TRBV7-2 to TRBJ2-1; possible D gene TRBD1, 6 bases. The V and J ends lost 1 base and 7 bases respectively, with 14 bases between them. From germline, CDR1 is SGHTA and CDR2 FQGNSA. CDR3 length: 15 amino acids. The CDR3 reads CASSLVGHNLNEQFF. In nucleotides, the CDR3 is TGTGCCAGCAGCTTAGTGGGACATAATCTTAATGAGCAGTTCTTC.

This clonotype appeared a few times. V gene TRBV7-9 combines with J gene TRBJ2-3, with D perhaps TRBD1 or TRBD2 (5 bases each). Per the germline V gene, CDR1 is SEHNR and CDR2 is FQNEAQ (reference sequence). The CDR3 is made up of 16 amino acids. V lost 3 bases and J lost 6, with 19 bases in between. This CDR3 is CASSFRPRDPTDTQYF. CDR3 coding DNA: TGTGCCAGCAGCTTTAGGCCCCGGGACCCCACGGATACGCAGTATTTT.

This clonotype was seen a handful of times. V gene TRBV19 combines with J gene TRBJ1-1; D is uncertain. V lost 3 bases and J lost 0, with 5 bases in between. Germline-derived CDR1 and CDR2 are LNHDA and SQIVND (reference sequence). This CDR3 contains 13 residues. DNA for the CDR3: TGTGCCAGTAGTATCAGGATGAACACTGAAGCTTTCTTT. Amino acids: CASSIRMNTEAFF.

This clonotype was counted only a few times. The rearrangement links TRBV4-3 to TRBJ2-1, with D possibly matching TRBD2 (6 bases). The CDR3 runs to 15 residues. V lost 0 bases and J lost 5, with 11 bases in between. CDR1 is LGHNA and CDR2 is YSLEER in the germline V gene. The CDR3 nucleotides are TGCGCCAGCAGCCAAGAGGGGACTTTCGACAATGAGCAGTTCTTC. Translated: CASSQEGTFDNEQFF.

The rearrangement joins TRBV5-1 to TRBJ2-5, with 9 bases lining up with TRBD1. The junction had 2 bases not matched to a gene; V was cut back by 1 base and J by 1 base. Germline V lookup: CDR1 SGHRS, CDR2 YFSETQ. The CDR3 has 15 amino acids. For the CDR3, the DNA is TGCGCCAGCAGCTTGCTGGGACAGGGCCAAGAGACCCAGTACTTC. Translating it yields CASSLLGQGQETQYF.

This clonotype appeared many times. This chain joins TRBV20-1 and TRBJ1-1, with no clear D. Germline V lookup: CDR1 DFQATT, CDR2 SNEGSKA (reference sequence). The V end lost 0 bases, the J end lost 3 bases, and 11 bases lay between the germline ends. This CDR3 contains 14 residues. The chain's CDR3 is CSARDPGRYTEAFF. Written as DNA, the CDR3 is TGCAGTGCTAGAGATCCTGGCAGATACACTGAAGCTTTCTTT.

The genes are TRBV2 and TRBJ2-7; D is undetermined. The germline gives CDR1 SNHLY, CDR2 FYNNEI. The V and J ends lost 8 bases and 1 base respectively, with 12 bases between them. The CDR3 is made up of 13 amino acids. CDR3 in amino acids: CASAKGISYEQYF. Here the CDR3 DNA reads TGTGCCAGCGCCAAAGGGATTTCCTACGAGCAGTACTTC.

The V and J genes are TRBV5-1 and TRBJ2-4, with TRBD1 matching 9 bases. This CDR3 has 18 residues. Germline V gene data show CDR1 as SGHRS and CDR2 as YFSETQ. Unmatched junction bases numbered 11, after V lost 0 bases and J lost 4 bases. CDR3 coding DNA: TGCGCCAGCAGCTTGGCGGGACAGGGTGTTGGTGTTAAAAACATTCAGTACTTC. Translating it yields CASSLAGQGVGVKNIQYF.

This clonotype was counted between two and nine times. The CDR3 DNA sequence: TGCGCCAGCAGCTTTTCTAGCGGGGGCAGCTCCTACAATGAGCAGTTCTTC. It encodes CASSFSSGGSSYNEQFF. The V call is TRBV5-1, the J call TRBJ2-1, with 10 nucleotides matching TRBD2. The CDR3 length is 17 residues. With 2 bases clipped from V and 0 bases from J, the junction kept 5 bases outside the gene matches. From germline, CDR1 is SGHRS and CDR2 YFSETQ.

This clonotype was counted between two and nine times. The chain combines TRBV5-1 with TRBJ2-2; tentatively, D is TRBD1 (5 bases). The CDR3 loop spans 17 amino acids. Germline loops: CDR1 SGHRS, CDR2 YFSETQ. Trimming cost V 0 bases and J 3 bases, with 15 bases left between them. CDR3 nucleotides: TGCGCCAGCAGCTTGGCCGGTCAGGGCCGTGACACCGGGGAGCTGTTTTTT. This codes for CASSLAGQGRDTGELFF.

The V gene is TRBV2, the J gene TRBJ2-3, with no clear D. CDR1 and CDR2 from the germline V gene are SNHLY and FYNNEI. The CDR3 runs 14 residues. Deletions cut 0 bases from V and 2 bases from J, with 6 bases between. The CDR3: CASSEALSTDTQYF. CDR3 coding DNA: TGTGCCAGCAGTGAAGCGCTCTCCACAGATACGCAGTATTTT.

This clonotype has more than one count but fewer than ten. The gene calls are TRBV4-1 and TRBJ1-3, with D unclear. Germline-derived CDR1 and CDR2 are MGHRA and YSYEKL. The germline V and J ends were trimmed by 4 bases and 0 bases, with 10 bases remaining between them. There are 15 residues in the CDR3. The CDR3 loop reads CASSRFSNSGNTIYF. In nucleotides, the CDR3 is TGCGCCAGCAGCCGTTTTAGTAACTCTGGAAACACCATATATTTT.

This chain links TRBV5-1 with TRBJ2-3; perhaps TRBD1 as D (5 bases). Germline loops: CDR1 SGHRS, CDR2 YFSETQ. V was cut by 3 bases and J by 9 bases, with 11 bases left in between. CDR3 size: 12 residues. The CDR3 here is CASSWGNGTQYF. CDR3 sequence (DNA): TGCGCCAGCAGCTGGGGCAACGGCACGCAGTATTTT.

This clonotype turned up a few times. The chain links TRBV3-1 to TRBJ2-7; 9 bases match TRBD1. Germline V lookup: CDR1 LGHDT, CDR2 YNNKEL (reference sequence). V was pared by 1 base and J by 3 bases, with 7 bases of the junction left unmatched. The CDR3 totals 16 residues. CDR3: CASSQALRDRDYEQYF. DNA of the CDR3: TGTGCCAGCAGCCAAGCTCTTCGGGACAGGGACTACGAGCAGTACTTC.

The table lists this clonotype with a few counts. Written as DNA, the CDR3 is TGTGCCAGCAGCCAACGATTAGCGGGCCAAGAGACCCAGTACTTC. It encodes CASSQRLAGQETQYF. The chain has TRBV14 and TRBJ2-5; 7 nucleotides align to TRBD2. Germline V CDR1 and CDR2: SGHDN, FVKESK. Unmatched junction bases numbered 4, after V lost 2 bases and J lost 1 base. The CDR3 has 15 residues. Complete variable domain (other parts from reference TRBV14 and TRBJ2-5): EAGVTQFPSHSVIEKGQTVTLRCDPISGHDNLYWYRRVMGKEIKFLLHFVKESKQDESGMPNNRFLAERTGGTYSTLKVQPAELEDSGVYFCASSQRLAGQETQYFGPGTRLLVL.

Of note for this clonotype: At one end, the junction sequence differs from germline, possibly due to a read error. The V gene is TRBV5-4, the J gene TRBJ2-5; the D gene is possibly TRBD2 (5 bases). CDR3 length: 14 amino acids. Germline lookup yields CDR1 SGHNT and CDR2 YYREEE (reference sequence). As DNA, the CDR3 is TGTGCCAGCAGCTTGCCAGGACTCCAAGCGACCCAGTACTTC. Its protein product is CASSLPGLQATQYF. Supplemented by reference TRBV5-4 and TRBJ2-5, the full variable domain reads ETGVTQSPTHLIKTRGQQVTLRCSSQSGHNTVSWYQQALGQGPQFIFQYYREEENGRGNFPPRFSGLQFPNYSSELNVNALELDDSALYLCASSLPGLQATQYFGPGTRLLVL.